Each of the 30 T cell receptor beta chains below was sequenced from the same sample in a study of shared clonotypes between healthy human individuals. Here immunoSEQ multiplex PCR was the method, and the copy in TCRdb shows in-frame clones only, minus some. The sample includes 2 million or so clones, just under 95% of them seen just once. It was CD45RO-negative cells, positively selected for CCR7, that made up naive CD8 cells, with terminally differentiated effector memory CD45RA+ cells excluded. Sequences were obtained from naive CD8+ T cells sorted from blood. All receptors come from a man younger than 35 in good health.

This chain uses TRBV11-1 with TRBJ1-2, with 8 bases fitting TRBD1. The CDR3 is 16 residues long. The V and J ends lost 2 bases and 8 bases, in that order; junction bases with no gene match: 13. In germline, CDR1 is SGHAT, CDR2 FQDESV (reference sequence). CDR3 residues: CASSLLAGTGEKGYTF. CDR3 DNA: TGTGCCAGCAGCTTATTGGCGGGGACAGGCGAAAAGGGCTACACCTTC. The variable domain in full, with the rest retrieved from reference TRBV11-1 and TRBJ1-2, is EAEVAQSPRYKITEKSQAVAFWCDPISGHATLYWYRQILGQGPELLVQFQDESVVDDSQLPKDRFSAERLKGVDSTLKIQPAELGDSAMYLCASSLLAGTGEKGYTFGSGTRLTVV.

The chain carries TRBV15 and TRBJ2-7; 7 nucleotides line up with TRBD1. Germline CDR1 reads LNHNV; CDR2 reads YYDKDF (reference sequence). This CDR3 is built from 14 residues. Unmatched junction bases numbered 4, after V lost 5 bases and J lost 0 bases. The CDR3 region is CATSWDRSSYEQYF. As DNA, the CDR3 is TGTGCCACCAGCTGGGACAGATCCTCCTACGAGCAGTACTTC.

This chain uses TRBV27 with TRBJ2-7, with D possibly matching TRBD1 (5 bases). The CDR3 is made up of 14 amino acids. The germline gives CDR1 MNHEY, CDR2 SMNVEV (reference sequence). Trimming cost V 5 bases and J 2 bases, with 13 bases left between them. CDR3 in amino acids: CASSVQVPPYEQYF. Here the CDR3 DNA reads TGTGCCAGCAGTGTACAGGTCCCCCCCTACGAGCAGTACTTC.

In this sample, this clone turned up once. The chain recombines TRBV7-6 with TRBJ2-1, with D perhaps given as TRBD1 or TRBD2 (6 bases each). The CDR3 is 18 residues long. V was pared by 0 bases and J by 7 bases, with 22 bases between. Germline V gives CDR1 SGHVS, CDR2 FNYEAQ. Here the CDR3 reads CASSLAIGPGPGANEQFF. CDR3 nucleotide sequence: TGTGCCAGCAGCTTAGCCATAGGACCGGGACCGGGGGCTAATGAGCAGTTCTTC.

This clone is a singleton in its sample. The chain uses TRBV28 and TRBJ1-1; D uncertain. V shed 4 bases and J shed 1 base, with 13 bases lying between them. Germline assignment: CDR1 MDHEN and CDR2 SYDVKM. The CDR3 has 15 amino acids. Here the CDR3 DNA reads TGTGCCAGCAGTTCCCTCGACGGCTCGAACACTGAAGCTTTCTTT. As protein: CASSSLDGSNTEAFF.

This chain connects TRBV4-1 to TRBJ2-1; maybe TRBD1 (6 bases). The V and J ends lost 5 bases and 7 bases respectively, with 12 bases between them. Germline V gene lookup returns CDR1 MGHRA and CDR2 YSYEKL. The CDR3 contains 13 residues. The CDR3 spells CASSFSDRNEQFF. CDR3 in DNA: TGCGCCAGCAGCTTCTCCGACAGGAATGAGCAGTTCTTC.

The chain employs TRBV19 and TRBJ1-2; possibly TRBD1 for D (5 bases). This CDR3 is built from 15 residues. Germline V gene lookup returns CDR1 LNHDA and CDR2 SQIVND (reference sequence). V gave up 5 bases and J gave up 0 bases, with 13 bases separating them. The CDR3, as DNA: TGTGCCAGTAGTTGGGACGCGCCCTCTAACTATGGCTACACCTTC. Its protein is CASSWDAPSNYGYTF.

The CDR3 loop is CATSRDSYSYEQYF. Here the CDR3 DNA reads TGTGCCACCAGCAGAGATAGCTACTCCTACGAGCAGTACTTC. The chain recombines TRBV15 with TRBJ2-7, with unresolved D. Germline lookup yields CDR1 LNHNV and CDR2 YYDKDF (reference sequence). V was clipped by 0 bases and J by 0 bases, with 6 bases between them. This CDR3 contains 14 residues.

The V call is TRBV4-3, the J call TRBJ1-2; D possibly corresponds to TRBD1 (5 bases). Germline V CDR1 and CDR2: LGHNA, YSLEER. V lost 0 bases and J lost 5, with 16 bases in between. The CDR3 is 16 amino acids. CDR3 in DNA: TGCGCCAGCAGCCAAGATCTGGGGGGAAGTGGGTATGGCTACACCTTC. Its protein is CASSQDLGGSGYGYTF.

The V and J genes are TRBV7-6 and TRBJ2-7; 8 bases agree with TRBD2. The CDR3 is made up of 16 amino acids. Germline CDR1 and CDR2: SGHVS and FNYEAQ. Unmatched junction bases numbered 16, after V lost 5 bases and J lost 7 bases. The CDR3 is CASSPLGGGTTREQYF. CDR3 nucleotide sequence: TGTGCCAGCAGCCCCCTGGGCGGGGGGACGACTCGGGAGCAGTACTTC.

The chain joins TRBV9 to TRBJ2-1, with D possibly matching TRBD1 (5 bases). This CDR3 region has 16 residues. Germline values: CDR1 SGDLS, CDR2 YYNGEE. Trimming left V 0 bases short and J 7 bases short, with 17 bases between. The CDR3 DNA is TGTGCCAGCAGCGTAGAAGGCGGATCTAGGGGAAATGAGCAGTTCTTC. Translation: CASSVEGGSRGNEQFF.

This clone showed up just once. V usage is TRBV9 and J usage is TRBJ2-1; 12 bases fit TRBD2. With 4 bases clipped from V and 4 bases from J, the junction kept 15 bases outside the gene matches. The CDR3 is made up of 19 amino acids. CDR1 and CDR2 from the germline V gene are SGDLS and YYNGEE. The CDR3: CASSPMALAGGPAYNEQFF. CDR3 bases: TGTGCCAGCAGCCCCATGGCGCTAGCGGGAGGGCCGGCATACAATGAGCAGTTCTTC.

The chain is built from TRBV11-2 and TRBJ2-2, with D perhaps TRBD1 or TRBD2 (5 bases each). V gave up 4 bases and J gave up 6 bases, with 9 bases separating them. The CDR3 is made up of 13 amino acids. Germline V gives CDR1 SGHAT, CDR2 FQNNGV. This chain's CDR3 is CASSSRDAGELFF. The DNA for the CDR3 is TGTGCCAGCAGCTCTAGGGACGCCGGGGAGCTGTTTTTT.

This clone has more than one count but fewer than ten. Here the CDR3 reads CASSFQGANTEAFF. The CDR3 nucleotides are TGTGCCAGCAGCTTTCAGGGGGCCAACACTGAAGCTTTCTTT. The chain carries TRBV11-2 and TRBJ1-1; 8 bases are a match to TRBD1. Germline V lookup: CDR1 SGHAT, CDR2 FQNNGV. V lost 3 bases and J lost 2; bases outside the gene matches: 2. This CDR3 has 14 amino acids.

A word on this clone: Additional DNA sequences in this sample encode the identical CDR3. The chain carries TRBV6-6 and TRBJ1-1; D possibly corresponds to TRBD1 (5 bases). The CDR3 length is 14 residues. Germline CDR1 and CDR2: MNHNY and SVGAGI (reference sequence). The ends were cut back, 0 bases at V and 3 bases at J, with 8 bases in the middle. CDR3 sequence (DNA): TGTGCCAGCAGTTACTCAGGAGGGGACACTGAAGCTTTCTTT. Its translation: CASSYSGGDTEAFF.

This clone was recorded once. The chain employs TRBV5-6 and TRBJ2-5; D is undetermined. The CDR3 loop spans 14 amino acids. Trimming took 0 bases from V and 4 from J, leaving 10 bases between them. Germline V gene lookup returns CDR1 SGHDT and CDR2 YYEEEE. The CDR3 sequence is CASSLVRAVETQYF. In nucleotides, the CDR3 is TGTGCCAGCAGCTTGGTTCGGGCTGTAGAGACCCAGTACTTC.

The CDR3 protein is CASSPDRGRRHEQYF. CDR3 sequence (DNA): TGTGCCAGCAGCCCCGACAGGGGGCGGCGGCACGAGCAGTACTTC. The genes are TRBV14 and TRBJ2-7; 10 nucleotides agree with TRBD1. The CDR3 contains 15 residues. After removal of 4 bases from V and 5 bases from J, the junction contained 8 bases not matched to a gene. The germline CDR1 and CDR2 sequences are SGHDN and FVKESK.

The table lists this clone with a count of one. The chain combines TRBV2 with TRBJ2-7; the D is unclear. Germline values: CDR1 SNHLY, CDR2 FYNNEI. The germline V and J ends were trimmed by 4 bases and 0 bases, with 7 bases remaining between them. The CDR3 has 13 residues. DNA for the CDR3: TGTGCCAGCAGTGCGACGGCCTCCTACGAGCAGTACTTC. Encoded protein: CASSATASYEQYF. The whole variable domain, remainder taken from reference TRBV2 and TRBJ2-7, is EPEVTQTPSHQVTQMGQEVILRCVPISNHLYFYWYRQILGQKVEFLVSFYNNEISEKSEIFDDQFSVERPDGSNFTLKIRSTKLEDSAMYFCASSATASYEQYFGPGTRLTVT.

The chain couples TRBV4-1 to TRBJ2-7; D is perhaps TRBD1 (5 bases). V dropped 2 bases and J dropped 7 bases, with 12 bases sitting between them. Germline lookup yields CDR1 MGHRA and CDR2 YSYEKL. The CDR3 has 13 residues. The CDR3 is CASSQSTGQEQYF. CDR3 DNA: TGCGCCAGCAGCCAAAGCACAGGACAAGAGCAGTACTTC.

The table lists this clone with a count of one. V is TRBV7-9 and J is TRBJ2-5; D is perhaps TRBD1 (5 bases). This CDR3 has 16 residues. Per germline, CDR1 SEHNR and CDR2 FQNEAQ (reference sequence). V gave up 5 bases and J gave up 7 bases, with 23 bases separating them. CDR3 coding DNA: TGTGCCAGCAGCGCGCCCAGGGCGCCGCGTATGTGGACCCAGTACTTC. It encodes CASSAPRAPRMWTQYF.

This sequence joins TRBV4-3 and TRBJ2-7; 9 positions match TRBD1. The ends lost 0 bases at V and 2 bases at J; junction bases unmatched: 11. Germline values: CDR1 LGHNA, CDR2 YSLEER. The CDR3 spans 18 residues. CDR3 loop: CASSQDGLLQGAPYEQYF. CDR3 coding DNA: TGCGCCAGCAGCCAAGATGGGCTCCTACAGGGGGCCCCCTACGAGCAGTACTTC.

A single count supports this clone. The chain links TRBV4-2 to TRBJ2-3; no clear D. V was pared by 0 bases and J by 6 bases, with 7 bases between. The germline CDR1 and CDR2 sequences are LGHNA and YNFKEQ. This CDR3 comprises 13 residues. For the CDR3, the DNA is TGTGCCAGCAGCCAAGAACCATTGGATACGCAGTATTTT. Translating gives CASSQEPLDTQYF.

The V gene is TRBV6-5, the J gene TRBJ1-2; 8 nucleotides align to TRBD1. CDR3 length equals 13 residues. Germline V gene sequence: CDR1 MNHEY, CDR2 SVGAGI. After removal of 4 bases from V and 7 bases from J, the junction contained 5 bases not matched to a gene. The CDR3 loop is CASSLGTGSGYTF. The CDR3 DNA sequence: TGTGCCAGCAGTTTAGGGACAGGCTCTGGCTACACCTTC.

The chain recombines TRBV28 with TRBJ1-5, with a tentative D call TRBD1 (5 bases). The ends were cut back, 2 bases at V and 9 bases at J, with 14 bases in the middle. Germline assignment: CDR1 MDHEN and CDR2 SYDVKM. This CDR3 spans 14 amino acids. CDR3 DNA sequence: TGTGCCAGCAGTTTAGCGGACATTATAGGGCCCCAGCATTTT. This sequence encodes CASSLADIIGPQHF.

The chain couples TRBV21-1 to TRBJ2-5; TRBD1 reflects the table's D call only, with no check against the DNA. TRBV21-1 is flagged as a pseudogene. The CDR3 runs 17 residues. The CDR3 bases are TGTGCCAGCAGCAAAGAGAACCGGGACAGGGCTCAAGAGACCCAGTACTTC. It specifies CASSKENRDRAQETQYF.

This chain joins TRBV10-3 and TRBJ1-2; no reliable D call. V dropped 4 bases and J dropped 2 bases, with 17 bases sitting between them. Germline CDR1 ENHRY, CDR2 SYGVKD. This CDR3 contains 16 residues. In DNA form, the CDR3 reads TGTGCCATCAGTGCGGAAACAGCGTCCCTCAACTATGGCTACACCTTC. It specifies CAISAETASLNYGYTF.

The J gene is TRBJ1-2, the V gene TRBV5-4; possibly TRBD1 for D (5 bases). The ends were cut back, 3 bases at V and 4 bases at J, with 16 bases in the middle. From germline, CDR1 is SGHNT and CDR2 YYREEE (reference sequence). This CDR3 comprises 15 residues. CDR3 nucleotides: TGTGCCAGCAGCTGGGGCCCTTCCGGGAGCTATGGCTACACCTTC. Protein product: CASSWGPSGSYGYTF.

The chain joins TRBV7-6 to TRBJ1-1; D remains unclear. Germline V gene lookup returns CDR1 SGHVS and CDR2 FNYEAQ. This CDR3 is built from 13 residues. V shed 1 base and J shed 7 bases, with 10 bases lying between them. As DNA, the CDR3 is TGTGCCAGCAGCTTAGTAGGGATTGATGAAGCTTTCTTT. It is translated as CASSLVGIDEAFF.

In its sample, this clone was seen once. The junction does not match germline at one end; this may be a read error. For the CDR3, the DNA is TGTGCCAGCAGCCTAGGACAGGTAGAGACCCAGTACTTC. Its protein product is CASSLGQVETQYF. V gene TRBV13 combines with J gene TRBJ2-5; 7 bases match TRBD1. The CDR3 contains 13 residues. CDR1 is PRHDT, CDR2 FYEKMQ, per germline (reference sequence).

The genes are TRBV4-3 and TRBJ1-1; D might be TRBD1 (6 bases). CDR3 length: 12 amino acids. Per the germline V gene, CDR1 is LGHNA and CDR2 is YSLEER. V was clipped by 4 bases and J by 7 bases, with 10 bases between them. The CDR3 DNA reads as TGCGCCAGCAGCCCCAGGGGTGGTGAAGCTTTCTTT. It yields the protein CASSPRGGEAFF.